This T cell receptor beta chain originates from a study of control samples from healthy donors and cancer patients. Here immunoSEQ multiplex PCR was the method, and the copy in TCRdb shows in-frame clones only, minus some. The sample carries about 50,000 clones, approximately 90% recorded once. V was clipped by 4 bases and J by 5 bases; unmatched bases: 11. Germline-derived CDR1 and CDR2 are MNHEY and SVGEGT. This CDR3 contains 16 residues. The sample consisted of PBMCs. The origin of this receptor is a man aged 25 to 40 with colorectal cancer. V is TRBV6-2 or TRBV6-3 and J is TRBJ2-7, with 10 bases matching TRBD1. The CDR3 DNA sequence: TGTGCCAGCAGTTTTCTATCCGGGACAGGGGAGAACGAGCAGTACTTC. Its protein is CASSFLSGTGENEQYF.